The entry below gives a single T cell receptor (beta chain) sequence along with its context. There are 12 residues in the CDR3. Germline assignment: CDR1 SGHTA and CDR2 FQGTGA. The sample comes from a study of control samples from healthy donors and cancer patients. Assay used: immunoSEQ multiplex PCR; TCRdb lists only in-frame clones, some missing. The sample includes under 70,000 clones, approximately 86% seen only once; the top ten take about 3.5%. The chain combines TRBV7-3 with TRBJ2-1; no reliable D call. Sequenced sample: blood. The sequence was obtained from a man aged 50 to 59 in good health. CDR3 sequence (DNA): TGTGCAATCGGTGTCTCCTACAATGAGCAGTTCTTC. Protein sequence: CAIGVSYNEQFF.